The subject of this entry is one TCR beta chain. Its antigen is still unknown. CDR3 size: 15 residues. Germline V lookup: CDR1 LNHDA, CDR2 SQIVND (reference sequence). V lost 7 bases, J lost 10 bases, and 15 bases stayed unmatched. The sample originates from a study of T cell responses to AZD1222 COVID-19 vaccine. Study outcomes and limitations: Dominant at 160-218 and 743-854, vaccine-associated CD4 TCRs also spanned spike. Seropositive AZD1222 recipients at baseline numbered only six or seven.

Method: immunoSEQ multiplex PCR; TCRdb's copy keeps in-frame clones and lacks some. The sample yields more than 80,000 clones, approximately 90% seen once. J is TRBJ2-2 and V is TRBV19, with TRBD1 matching over 7 bases. Specimen: peripheral blood, collected on day 0 of AZD1222 vaccination. The receptor's source is an adult in good health. In DNA form, the CDR3 reads TGTGCCAGTAACCCGAGGACAGGCGACACGTCGGAGCTGTTTTTT. Translated: CASNPRTGDTSELFF.